The clone carrying this T cell receptor (beta chain) was detected many times. The source of the sample is a study of T-cell reconstitution after alpha-beta-depleted transplantation in children. Using unique molecular identifiers, the investigators prepared the TCRbeta library. TCRdb re-called the PCR reads through MiXCR, storing one row per CDR3 protein. Among 500,000 to 650,000 distinct CDR3 sequences, 9.5% to 12% were seen once, and the ten largest hold around 15%. Trimming removed 3 bases from V and 4 bases from J, with 5 bases in between. Germline CDR1 SGHTA, CDR2 FQGNSA. The CDR3 runs 12 residues.

This specimen consisted of PBMCs, mostly from graft donor cells, obtained 180 days after TCRalphabeta/CD19-depleted stem cell transplant. The chain links TRBV7-2 to TRBJ2-3; D remains ambiguous. The source of this sequence is a female patient under 10 years old who had a stem cell transplant for aplastic anemia, so the T cells may come from the graft donor. The CDR3 reads CASSLLSDTQYF. CDR3 nucleotide sequence: TGTGCCAGCAGCTTGCTGTCAGATACGCAGTATTTT.